This T cell receptor beta chain is drawn from a study of response to subunit inactivated influenza vaccine. The study's findings and limits: Authors suggested few new T cells are recruited by each seasonal influenza vaccination.

MiXCR, run by TCRdb on the RT-PCR reads, gives a single entry per CDR3 protein. The sample records about 800,000 distinct CDR3 sequences, over 20% being singletons. Trimming cost V 0 bases and J 2 bases, with 9 bases left between them. Germline-derived CDR1 and CDR2 are SGHRS and YFSETQ. This CDR3 is 14 amino acids long. Concerning this clonotype: What it recognizes is unknown.

Sequences were derived from PBMCs from blood, sampled about 5 days after vaccination. The sequence derives from a man between 50 and 59 years old who received an inactivated influenza vaccine. V and J are TRBV5-1 and TRBJ2-7; D unresolved. CDR3 DNA sequence: TGCGCCAGCAGCTTGGAAACTCGAGCCTACGAGCAGTACTTC. It translates to CASSLETRAYEQYF. The full variable domain, with the rest looked up from reference TRBV5-1 and TRBJ2-7, is KAGVTQTPRYLIKTRGQQVTLSCSPISGHRSVSWYQQTPGQGLQFLFEYFSETQRNKGNFPGRFSGRQFSNSRSEMNVSTLELGDSALYLCASSLETRAYEQYFGPGTRLTVT.